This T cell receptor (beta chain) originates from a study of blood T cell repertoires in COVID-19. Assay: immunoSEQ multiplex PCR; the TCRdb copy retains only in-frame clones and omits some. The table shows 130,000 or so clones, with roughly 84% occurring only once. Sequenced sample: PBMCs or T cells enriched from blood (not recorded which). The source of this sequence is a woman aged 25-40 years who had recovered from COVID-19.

The chain's CDR3 is CASSIVPRGSYEQYF. In DNA form, the CDR3 reads TGTGCCAGTAGTATAGTCCCACGAGGTTCCTACGAGCAGTACTTC. The V and J genes are TRBV19 and TRBJ2-7, with D hard to call. CDR1 and CDR2 (germline): LNHDA, SQIVND (reference sequence). The CDR3 spans 15 residues. Deletions cut 1 base from V and 1 base from J, with 11 bases between.